This entry lists 23 T cell receptor beta chains sequenced from one sample in a study of response to subunit inactivated influenza vaccine. TCRdb analysed the RT-PCR reads with MiXCR anew, one entry per CDR3 protein. The sample consists of 600,000 to 850,000 distinct CDR3 sequences, 11% to 15% of them appearing once. The specimen comprised PBMCs from blood, sampled around 15 days before vaccination. All receptors come from a man aged 50-59 years who received an inactivated influenza vaccine.

This rearrangement joins TRBV15 to TRBJ2-7; 14 nucleotides match TRBD2. The germline V gene has CDR1 LNHNV and CDR2 YYDKDF (reference sequence). The CDR3 loop spans 15 amino acids. V lost 5 bases to trimming and J lost 4 bases; unmatched junction nucleotides: 4. The CDR3 spells CATSPGLAGEYEQYF. DNA for the CDR3: TGTGCCACCAGCCCGGGACTAGCGGGAGAGTACGAGCAGTACTTC.

This clonotype was detected only a few times. One end of the junction does not line up with germline, which may come from a read error. V gene TRBV12-3 or TRBV12-4 combines with J gene TRBJ1-5; D is possibly TRBD1 (6 bases). The length of the CDR3 is 14 residues. DNA for the CDR3: TGTGCCAGCAGTTTATCTGGCGGCAGGGGACTACAGAGCTTT. Residues: CASSLSGGRGLQSF.

There are a few counts of this clonotype. The chain is built from TRBV21-1 and TRBJ1-4; TRBD1, as called in the table, went unchecked against the DNA. TRBV21-1 is labeled a pseudogene. The CDR3 covers 17 residues. The CDR3 spells CASSKEGQGATNEKLFF. CDR3 DNA sequence: TGTGCCAGCAGCAAAGAGGGACAGGGTGCAACTAATGAAAAACTGTTTTTT.

This chain connects TRBV18 to TRBJ2-6; D is undetermined. Germline V CDR1 and CDR2: KGHSH, LQKENI. Trimming took off 3 bases at V and 0 bases at J, with 12 bases between the two ends. This CDR3 is 17 amino acids long. The CDR3 coding sequence is TGTGCCAGCTCACCCATGTTTGGGAACTCTGGGGCCAACGTCCTGACTTTC. It specifies CASSPMFGNSGANVLTF.

This clonotype has more than one count but fewer than ten. The chain uses TRBV28 and TRBJ1-3; D is ambiguous. The CDR3 contains 12 residues. Germline assignment: CDR1 MDHEN and CDR2 SYDVKM. The V and J ends lost 7 bases and 4 bases respectively, with 8 bases between them. CDR3 sequence (DNA): TGTGCCAGCAAGTCGAGGGGAAACACCATATATTTT. Translation: CASKSRGNTIYF.

The table lists this clonotype with a few counts. J is TRBJ1-2 and V is TRBV29-1; tentatively, D is TRBD1 (5 bases). Germline values: CDR1 SQVTM, CDR2 ANQGSEA. The CDR3 extends over 12 amino acids. Trimming took off 6 bases at V and 8 bases at J, with 16 bases between the two ends. The CDR3 bases are TGCAGCGTAGGGGACCGGATGGGAGGCTACACCTTC. Its translation: CSVGDRMGGYTF. Full variable domain (rest looked up from reference TRBV29-1 and TRBJ1-2): SAVISQKPSRDICQRGTSLTIQCQVDSQVTMMFWYRQQPGQSLTLIATANQGSEATYESGFVIDKFPISRPNLTFSTLTVSNMSPEDSSIYLCSVGDRMGGYTFGSGTRLTVV.

This clonotype showed up just a few times. The rearrangement uses TRBV11-2 and TRBJ2-7; D ambiguous. Trimming cost V 5 bases and J 0 bases, with 11 bases left between them. Germline CDR1 and CDR2: SGHAT and FQNNGV. CDR3 length equals 14 residues. The CDR3 DNA reads as TGTGCCAGCAGCCCCCTGAAATTCTCCTACGAGCAGTACTTC. It is translated as CASSPLKFSYEQYF. The complete variable domain, with remaining parts taken from reference TRBV11-2 and TRBJ2-7, reads EAGVAQSPRYKIIEKRQSVAFWCNPISGHATLYWYQQILGQGPKLLIQFQNNGVVDDSQLPKDRFSAERLKGVDSTLKIQPAKLEDSAVYLCASSPLKFSYEQYFGPGTRLTVT.

This clonotype was picked up a small number of times. The J gene is TRBJ2-4, the V gene TRBV9, with TRBD1 matching 8 bases. Trimming at V came to 0 bases and at J to 7 bases, leaving 6 bases not matched to a gene. CDR3 length: 15 residues. Germline assignment: CDR1 SGDLS and CDR2 YYNGEE. The CDR3 bases are TGTGCCAGCAGCGTAGCGGCAGGGGGCAGGAACATTCAGTACTTC. Translation: CASSVAAGGRNIQYF.

V usage is TRBV2 and J usage is TRBJ2-5, with TRBD2 matching 11 bases. Germline values: CDR1 SNHLY, CDR2 FYNNEI. The J segment lost 1 base and the V segment lost 6 bases, leaving 13 bases of the junction unmatched. The CDR3 sequence is 18 residues long. The CDR3 DNA follows: TGTGCCAGCAGCCTTCACAGGGTCGGGACTAGCGGCCAAGAGACCCAGTACTTC. It encodes CASSLHRVGTSGQETQYF.

The chain has TRBV29-1 and TRBJ2-7, with D perhaps TRBD2 (6 bases). The V end was cut by 3 bases, the J end by 6 bases, with 30 bases between. Germline assignment: CDR1 SQVTM and CDR2 ANQGSEA. This CDR3 is built from 18 residues. DNA for the CDR3: TGCAGCGTTGACGGTCCTACCGGCCCGGGAGAGGAGCCGCGCGAGCAGTACTTC. Encoded protein: CSVDGPTGPGEEPREQYF.

This clonotype was recorded a few times. V and J are TRBV7-2 and TRBJ2-7, with a tentative D call TRBD1 (6 bases). Germline loops: CDR1 SGHTA, CDR2 FQGNSA. CDR3 length: 14 amino acids. The V and J ends lost 3 bases and 3 bases respectively, with 12 bases between them. CDR3 protein: CASSFSRDNYEQYF. In DNA form, the CDR3 reads TGTGCCAGCAGCTTCTCCCGGGACAACTACGAGCAGTACTTC.

The chain uses TRBV4-3 and TRBJ1-4; TRBD1 matches at 7 bases. Losses at the gene ends were 0 bases for V and 4 bases for J; bases not matched to a gene: 8. The germline gives CDR1 LGHNA, CDR2 YSLEER. This CDR3 region has 17 residues. CDR3 sequence (DNA): TGCGCCAGCAGCCAAGACGGCATGGACAGGAATAATGAAAAACTGTTTTTT. It translates to CASSQDGMDRNNEKLFF.

This clonotype has just a few counts. V usage is TRBV11-2 and J usage is TRBJ2-1, with D possibly being TRBD1 or TRBD2 (5 bases each). CDR1 and CDR2 from the germline V gene are SGHAT and FQNNGV. The CDR3 has 12 amino acids. V lost 8 bases, J lost 5 bases, and 10 bases lay in between. Written as DNA, the CDR3 is TGTGCCAGCGGGGGAGTCCACAATGAGCAGTTCTTC. Residues: CASGGVHNEQFF.

The V and J genes are TRBV4-2 and TRBJ2-5; 10 bases map to TRBD1. This CDR3 is 15 amino acids long. CDR1 LGHNA and CDR2 YNFKEQ come from the germline V gene. With 3 bases clipped from V and 5 bases from J, the junction kept 6 bases outside the gene matches. The CDR3 coding sequence is TGTGCCAGCAGCCACCAGGACAGGGGGAGGGAGACCCAGTACTTC. Its translation: CASSHQDRGRETQYF.

The chain employs TRBV19 and TRBJ2-2, with TRBD2 matching over 7 bases. V gave up 5 bases and J gave up 3 bases; unmatched junction bases: 12. The CDR3 covers 17 residues. CDR1 and CDR2 (germline): LNHDA, SQIVND (reference sequence). Here the CDR3 reads CASSAMRELLYTGELFF. The CDR3 nucleotides read TGTGCCAGTAGTGCCATGCGGGAGCTCCTATACACCGGGGAGCTGTTTTTT.

This clonotype was detected a few times. The chain uses TRBV7-8 and TRBJ2-6; D not resolved. The CDR3 has 17 residues. The V gene's germline CDR1 is SGHVS and CDR2 FQNEAQ. V was shortened by 5 bases and J by 0 bases, with 14 bases between the two germline ends. CDR3 loop: CASSPRSTPSGANVLTF. CDR3 coding DNA: TGTGCCAGCAGCCCCCGCTCAACCCCCTCTGGGGCCAACGTCCTGACTTTC.

This chain uses TRBV6-1 with TRBJ2-7, with a weak D call TRBD1 (5 bases). Germline CDR1 reads MNHNS; CDR2 reads SASEGT. V lost 6 bases and J 1 base, leaving 16 bases between the germline ends. CDR3 length equals 15 residues. The CDR3 coding sequence is TGTGCCAGCAGCCTCAGTACCAGGGCATCCTACGAGCAGTACTTC. It is translated as CASSLSTRASYEQYF.

There are a few counts of this clonotype. This chain links TRBV5-1 with TRBJ1-2, with 7 bases lining up with TRBD1. The CDR3 length is 15 residues. Germline V gives CDR1 SGHRS, CDR2 YFSETQ. J gave up 0 bases and V 4 bases, and 6 bases lay outside the gene matches. In nucleotides, the CDR3 is TGCGCCAGCAGCCCGGACAGGCCAGCTAACTATGGCTACACCTTC. This translates into CASSPDRPANYGYTF. Drawing the rest from reference TRBV5-1 and TRBJ1-2, the complete variable domain is KAGVTQTPRYLIKTRGQQVTLSCSPISGHRSVSWYQQTPGQGLQFLFEYFSETQRNKGNFPGRFSGRQFSNSRSEMNVSTLELGDSALYLCASSPDRPANYGYTFGSGTRLTVV.

This clonotype appeared a few times. This chain joins TRBV15 and TRBJ2-3; 14 nucleotides agree with TRBD2. V gave up 3 bases and J gave up 5 bases; unmatched junction bases: 4. CDR1 is LNHNV, CDR2 YYDKDF, per germline (reference sequence). This CDR3 contains 16 residues. Written as DNA, the CDR3 is TGTGCCACCAGCAGGGGACTAGCGGGAGATGGAGATACGCAGTATTTT. It codes for CATSRGLAGDGDTQYF.

In this sample, this clonotype turned up many times. The V call is TRBV27, the J call TRBJ1-5; TRBD1 matches 8 bases. Germline V gene data show CDR1 as MNHEY and CDR2 as SMNVEV (reference sequence). The CDR3 spans 13 residues. Losses at the gene ends were 5 bases for V and 4 bases for J; bases not matched to a gene: 1. The CDR3 DNA sequence: TGTGCCAGCAGTAGACAGGGGAATCAGCCCCAGCATTTT. Protein: CASSRQGNQPQHF.

This clonotype was observed a handful of times. The chain carries TRBV7-8 and TRBJ2-7; D is possibly TRBD2 (5 bases). V lost 2 bases to trimming and J lost 6 bases, with 14 bases between them. CDR1 and CDR2 (germline): SGHVS, FQNEAQ. This CDR3 is 14 amino acids long. In DNA form, the CDR3 reads TGTGCCAGCAGCTTACGGTTTCGGGGTGCCGAGCAGTACTTC. As protein: CASSLRFRGAEQYF. The full variable domain, in which reference TRBV7-8 and TRBJ2-7 provide the parts outside the CDR3, is GAGVSQSPRYKVAKRGQDVALRCDPISGHVSLFWYQQALGQGPEFLTYFQNEAQLDKSGLPSDRFFAERPEGSVSTLKIQRTQQEDSAVYLCASSLRFRGAEQYFGPGTRLTVT.

In its sample, this clonotype was seen a few times. The chain joins TRBV7-2 to TRBJ1-5, with 9 bases lining up with TRBD1. V gave up 4 bases and J gave up 6 bases; unmatched junction bases: 7. The CDR3 has 15 residues. In germline, CDR1 is SGHTA, CDR2 FQGNSA. CDR3 sequence: CASSSQGALGQPQHF. The CDR3 DNA is TGTGCCAGCAGCTCACAGGGGGCGTTAGGTCAGCCCCAGCATTTT.

V is TRBV11-2 and J is TRBJ2-2, with D unclear. CDR1 and CDR2 from the germline V gene are SGHAT and FQNNGV. The germline V and J ends were trimmed by 6 bases and 7 bases, with 9 bases remaining between them. This CDR3 contains 12 residues. The chain's CDR3 is CASSPSIGELFF. The CDR3 region has the DNA TGTGCCAGCAGTCCTAGTATCGGGGAGCTGTTTTTT.